This TCR beta chain is from a study of T cells in Graves' hyperthyroidism and ophthalmopathy. Many counts were recorded for this clonotype. What it binds is not known. A roughly 9.3 ml volume of fresh peripheral blood provided the PBMCs. V lost 7 bases and J lost 2, with 15 bases in between. The CDR3 covers 14 residues. CDR1 MDHEN and CDR2 SYDVKM come from the germline V gene. Amplification of TCR beta CDR3 regions was performed using RNA transcripts as template. Using the HTBI primer set, a first-round RT-PCR was run on the TCR CDR3. TCRdb re-analysed the multiplex PCR reads in MiXCR, keeping a single row per CDR3 protein. The sample has some 510,000 distinct CDR3 sequences, around 21% seen once. Findings of the study overall: The model anticipated ophthalmopathy a median about 6.5 months pre-onset.

The origin of this receptor is a young man with Graves' hyperthyroidism. The specimen was blood. The chain couples TRBV28 to TRBJ2-7; the D is unclear. CDR3 region: CASTPRADPYEQYF. Here the CDR3 DNA reads TGTGCCAGCACTCCCCGGGCCGATCCCTACGAGCAGTACTTC.